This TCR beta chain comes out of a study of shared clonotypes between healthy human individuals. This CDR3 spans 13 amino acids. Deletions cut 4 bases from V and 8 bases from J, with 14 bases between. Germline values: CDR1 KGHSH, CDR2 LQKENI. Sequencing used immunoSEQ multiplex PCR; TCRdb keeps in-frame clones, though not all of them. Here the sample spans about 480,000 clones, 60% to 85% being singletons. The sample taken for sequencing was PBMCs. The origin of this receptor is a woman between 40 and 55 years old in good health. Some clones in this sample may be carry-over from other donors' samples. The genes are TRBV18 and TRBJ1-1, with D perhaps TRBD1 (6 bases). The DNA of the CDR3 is TGTGCCAGCTCACGCCGAACAGGGAGCGAAGCTTTCTTT. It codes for CASSRRTGSEAFF.